This T cell receptor (beta chain) was retrieved from a study of T cell responses to AZD1222 COVID-19 vaccine. Study-wide background: Second-dose recipients at about 4 or about 12 weeks were treated as one pooled group.

Regarding the study as a whole: Just a handful of AZD1222 recipients tested seropositive at baseline. Nearly half of spike-specific TCRs reportedly go after variant regions that carry no mutations. Most donors were white British and more were female, and clonal diversity was possibly underestimated.

TCRdb's copy holds only in-frame clones and misses some; the assay was immunoSEQ multiplex PCR. The repertoire has about 260,000 clones, over 90% of them found once; the top ten carry 0.55%. The CDR3 length is 14 residues. Trimming removed 10 bases at V and 7 bases at J, with 23 bases between. Germline CDR1 reads LGHDT; CDR2 reads YNNKEL (reference sequence). This clone was found a few times. Its cognate antigen is unknown. The input for sequencing was peripheral blood, taken on day 0 of AZD1222 vaccination. The sequence was collected from an adult in good health. The genes are TRBV3-1 (or the pseudogene TRBV3-2) and TRBJ2-7; D could derive from TRBD1 or TRBD2 (5 bases each). The CDR3 bases are TGTGCCACTAAGCGTTCACCCGGGACCAGGGAGCAGTACTTC. This codes for CATKRSPGTREQYF.